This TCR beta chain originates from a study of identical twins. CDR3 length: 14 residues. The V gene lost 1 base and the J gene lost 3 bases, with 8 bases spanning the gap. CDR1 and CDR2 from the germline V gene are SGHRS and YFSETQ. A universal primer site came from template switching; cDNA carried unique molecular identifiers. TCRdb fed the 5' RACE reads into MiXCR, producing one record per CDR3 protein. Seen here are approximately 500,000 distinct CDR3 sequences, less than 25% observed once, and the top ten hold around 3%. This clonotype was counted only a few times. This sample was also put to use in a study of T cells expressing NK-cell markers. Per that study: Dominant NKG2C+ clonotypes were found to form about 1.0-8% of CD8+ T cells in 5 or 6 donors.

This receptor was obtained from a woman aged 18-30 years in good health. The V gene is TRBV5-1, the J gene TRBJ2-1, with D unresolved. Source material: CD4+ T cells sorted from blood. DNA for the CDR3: TGCGCCAGCAGCTTGTCTGCATTCTACAATGAGCAGTTCTTC. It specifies CASSLSAFYNEQFF.